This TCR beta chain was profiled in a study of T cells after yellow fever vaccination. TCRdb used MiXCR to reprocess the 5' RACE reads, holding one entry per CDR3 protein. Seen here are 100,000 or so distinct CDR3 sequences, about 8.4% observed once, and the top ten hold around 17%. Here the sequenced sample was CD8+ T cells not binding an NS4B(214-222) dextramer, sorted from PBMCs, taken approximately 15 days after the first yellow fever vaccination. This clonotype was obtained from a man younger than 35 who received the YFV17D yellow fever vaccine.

The DNA of the CDR3 is TGCAGCGGACAGGGGGGCGCAGAGACCCAGTACTTC. Its protein is CSGQGGAETQYF. This sequence joins TRBV29-1 and TRBJ2-5, with 9 bases fitting TRBD1. After removal of 7 bases from V and 4 bases from J, the junction contained 4 bases not matched to a gene. Germline CDR1 SQVTM, CDR2 ANQGSEA. The CDR3 loop spans 12 amino acids.